This entry features one T cell receptor (beta chain) sequence. These data belong to a study of blood T cell repertoires in COVID-19. Study-level background: Some COVID-19 samples were acute and others convalescent; all came from the United States, Italy and Spain. PBMCs, B-cell-depleted T cells, or T cells provided the cDNA or gDNA that made up the material.

The CDR3 totals 15 residues. Original data processing: Amplification of reference gene primers was used by the study to estimate nucleated cell counts. Generated by immunoSEQ multiplex PCR, the TCRdb table keeps only in-frame clones and is missing some. V and J calls and clone size follow that table, whereas D and trimming were derived from the DNA. This table has about 140,000 clones, roughly 85% appearing once. This clonotype originated in a human donor in a cohort sampled during active COVID-19. Sequenced material: peripheral blood. V and J are TRBV21-1 and TRBJ1-1; TRBD1 is the table's D call, not checked against the DNA. TRBV21-1 is noted as a pseudogene. CDR3: CASTARDIMNTEAFF. DNA for the CDR3: TGTGCCAGCACGGCCAGGGATATAATGAACACTGAAGCTTTCTTT.